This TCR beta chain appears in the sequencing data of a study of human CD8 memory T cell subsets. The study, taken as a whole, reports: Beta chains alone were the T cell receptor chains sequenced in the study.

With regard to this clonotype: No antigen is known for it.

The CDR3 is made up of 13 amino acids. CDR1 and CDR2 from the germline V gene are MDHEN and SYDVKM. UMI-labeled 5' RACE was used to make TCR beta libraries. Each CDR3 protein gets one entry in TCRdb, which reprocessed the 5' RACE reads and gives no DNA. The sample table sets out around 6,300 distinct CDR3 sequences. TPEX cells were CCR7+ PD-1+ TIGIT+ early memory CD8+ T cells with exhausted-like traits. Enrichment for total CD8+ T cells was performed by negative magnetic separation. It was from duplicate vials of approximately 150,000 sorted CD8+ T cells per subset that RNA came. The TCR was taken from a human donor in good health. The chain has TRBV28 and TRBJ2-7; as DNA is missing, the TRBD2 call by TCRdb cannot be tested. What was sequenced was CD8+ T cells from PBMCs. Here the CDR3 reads CASSPGLGYEQYF.